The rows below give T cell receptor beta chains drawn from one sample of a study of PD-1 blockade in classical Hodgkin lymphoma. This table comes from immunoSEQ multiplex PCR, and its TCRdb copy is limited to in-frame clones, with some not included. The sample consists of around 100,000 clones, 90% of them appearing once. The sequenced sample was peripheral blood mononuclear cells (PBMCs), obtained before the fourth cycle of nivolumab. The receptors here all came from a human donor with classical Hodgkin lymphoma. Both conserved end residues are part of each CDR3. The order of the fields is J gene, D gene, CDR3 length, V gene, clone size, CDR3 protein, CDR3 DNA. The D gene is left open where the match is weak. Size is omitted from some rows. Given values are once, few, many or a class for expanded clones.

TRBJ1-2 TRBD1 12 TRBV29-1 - CSVRQGYYGYTF TGCAGCGTTCGACAGGGTTATTATGGCTACACCTTC
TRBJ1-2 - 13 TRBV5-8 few CASSYGSFYGYTF TGTGCCAGCAGCTATGGCAGCTTCTATGGCTACACCTTC
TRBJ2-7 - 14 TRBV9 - CASSVDMRAREQYF TGTGCCAGCAGCGTAGATATGAGGGCGCGAGAGCAGTACTTC
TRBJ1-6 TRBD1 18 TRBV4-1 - CASSQAYRTGVEGSPLHF TGCGCCAGCAGCCAAGCCTACCGGACAGGGGTGGAGGGTTCACCCCTCCACTTT
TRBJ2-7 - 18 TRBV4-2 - CASSQEPVRSGGLGEQYF TGTGCCAGCAGCCAAGAGCCCGTTCGGTCAGGCGGATTGGGAGAGCAGTACTTC
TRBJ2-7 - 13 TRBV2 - CASSVGKGYEQYF TGTGCCAGCAGTGTGGGGAAGGGATACGAGCAGTACTTC
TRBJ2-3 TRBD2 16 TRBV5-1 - CASSLIGGGAGGTQYF TGCGCCAGCAGCTTGATTGGCGGGGGGGCCGGAGGTACGCAGTATTTT
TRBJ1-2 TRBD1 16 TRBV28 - CASSFQGAVPSYGYTF TGTGCCAGCAGTTTTCAGGGGGCGGTCCCCTCTTATGGCTACACCTTC
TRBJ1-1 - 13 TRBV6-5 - CASSYVENTEAFF TGTGCCAGCAGTTATGTAGAGAACACTGAAGCTTTCTTT
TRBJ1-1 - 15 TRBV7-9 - CASSLGKGRFTEAFF TGTGCCAGCAGCTTAGGGAAGGGACGGTTCACTGAAGCTTTCTTT
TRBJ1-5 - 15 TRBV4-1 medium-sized CASSPGHIRGEPQHF TGCGCCAGCAGCCCGGGACATATCCGAGGGGAGCCCCAGCATTTT